What follows are 32 T cell receptor beta chains derived from one specimen sequenced in a study of neurological immune-mediated disorders. TCRdb re-called the 5' RACE reads with MiXCR, one entry per CDR3 protein. The table includes more than 45,000 distinct CDR3 sequences, more than 9.5% detected once. The specimen sequenced was PBMCs. The receptors originated from a man between 60 and 75 years old in good health.

In this sample, this clonotype turned up many times. The V and J genes are TRBV5-1 and TRBJ2-3; 13 bases match TRBD2. Germline V gene sequence: CDR1 SGHRS, CDR2 YFSETQ. The length of the CDR3 is 16 residues. Germline trimming cut 4 bases from V and 6 bases from J; bases unmatched to any gene: 8. The CDR3 coding sequence is TGCGCCAGCAGCATGGGGACTAGCGGGGTTGGGGATACGCAGTATTTT. It is translated as CASSMGTSGVGDTQYF.

The table lists this clonotype with many counts. The V gene is TRBV27, the J gene TRBJ2-3, with a weak D call TRBD1 (6 bases). Between the trimmed V and J ends, which lost 5 bases and 5 bases, there was a span of 14 bases. The CDR3 extends over 14 amino acids. Germline-derived CDR1 and CDR2 are MNHEY and SMNVEV (reference sequence). In nucleotides, the CDR3 is TGTGCCAGCAGTCAGGGGAGAGGAGGAGATACGCAGTATTTT. Protein: CASSQGRGGDTQYF.

At least ten counts were recorded for this clonotype. The CDR3 nucleotides read TGTGCCAGCAGTCGGACGGACTATAGCAATCAGCCCCAGCATTTT. Amino acids: CASSRTDYSNQPQHF. This chain uses TRBV12-3 or TRBV12-4 with TRBJ1-5; unclear D gene. V gave up 5 bases and J gave up 0 bases, with 11 bases separating them. The CDR3 is 15 amino acids.

This clonotype was detected many times. This sequence joins TRBV9 and TRBJ2-2; D tentatively reads TRBD1 or TRBD2 (5 bases each). This CDR3 is 14 amino acids long. The V gene's germline CDR1 is SGDLS and CDR2 YYNGEE. V was shortened by 0 bases and J by 6 bases, with 9 bases between the two germline ends. CDR3 coding DNA: TGTGCCAGCAGCGTAGAAGGGACCCCCGGGGAGCTGTTTTTT. Its protein product is CASSVEGTPGELFF.

The V and J genes are TRBV9 and TRBJ2-3; 9 nucleotides line up with TRBD2. This CDR3 is built from 17 residues. V was clipped by 2 bases and J by 5 bases; unmatched bases: 12. Germline V gene data show CDR1 as SGDLS and CDR2 as YYNGEE. The CDR3 region is CASSVAPCGGAGDTQYF. The CDR3 coding sequence is TGTGCCAGCAGCGTGGCCCCGTGCGGGGGGGCCGGAGATACGCAGTATTTT.

In its sample, this clonotype was seen many times. V and J are TRBV20-1 and TRBJ1-5; D remains unclear. The CDR3 runs 11 residues. Germline loops: CDR1 DFQATT, CDR2 SNEGSKA (reference sequence). V lost 3 bases to trimming and J lost 6 bases, with 6 bases between them. The CDR3 DNA is TGCAGTGCTAGTCTCGGTCAGCCCCAGCATTTT. Its translation is CSASLGQPQHF.

This clonotype was picked up many times. J is TRBJ2-1 and V is TRBV6-2 or TRBV6-3, with D tentatively TRBD2 (6 bases). The length of the CDR3 is 11 residues. Looked up from germline, CDR1 is MNHEY and CDR2 is SVGEGT. V was trimmed by 11 bases and J by 3 bases, leaving 8 bases between them. CDR3 DNA: TGTGCCTCGGGGGACTACAATGAGCAGTTCTTC. The encoded protein is CASGDYNEQFF.

This clonotype was observed at least ten times. The genes are TRBV10-3 and TRBJ1-2; 7 nucleotides match TRBD1. The V gene's germline CDR1 is ENHRY and CDR2 SYGVKD. Trimming cost V 8 bases and J 5 bases; bases outside gene matches: 17. The CDR3 loop spans 16 amino acids. The CDR3 sequence is CAISGSSDRVKYGYTF. CDR3 coding DNA: TGTGCCATCTCCGGATCTAGCGACAGGGTAAAATATGGCTACACCTTC.

This clonotype was observed at least ten times. The V call is TRBV27, the J call TRBJ2-7; a weak D match, TRBD1 (5 bases). The CDR3 totals 13 residues. CDR1 is MNHEY and CDR2 is SMNVEV in the germline V gene (reference sequence). V was pared by 8 bases and J by 4 bases, with 15 bases between. CDR3 residues: CASQKRGIYEQYF. The CDR3 DNA sequence: TGTGCCAGCCAGAAAAGGGGCATATACGAGCAGTACTTC.

This clonotype appeared many times. This chain links TRBV3-1 with TRBJ1-2; TRBD1 is a possible D gene (5 bases). Germline V gene sequence: CDR1 LGHDT, CDR2 YNNKEL (reference sequence). V lost 3 bases and J lost 4, with 12 bases in between. The CDR3 extends over 14 amino acids. The CDR3 DNA is TGTGCCAGCAGCCAGGCGACCGGGGGCTATGGCTACACCTTC. Translating it yields CASSQATGGYGYTF. Looking up the rest from reference TRBV3-1 and TRBJ1-2 gives the full variable domain: DTAVSQTPKYLVTQMGNDKSIKCEQNLGHDTMYWYKQDSKKFLKIMFSYNNKELIINETVPNRFSPKSPDKAHLNLHINSLELGDSAVYFCASSQATGGYGYTFGSGTRLTVV.

This clonotype was counted ten times or more. This chain uses TRBV7-9 with TRBJ1-3, with unresolved D. V lost 4 bases and J 0 bases, leaving 16 bases between the germline ends. The CDR3 extends over 17 amino acids. Germline V gene sequence: CDR1 SEHNR, CDR2 FQNEAQ (reference sequence). The CDR3 spells CASSSEFTVISGNTIYF. Written as DNA, the CDR3 is TGTGCCAGCAGCTCTGAGTTTACAGTTATCTCTGGAAACACCATATATTTT.

At least ten counts were recorded for this clonotype. The rearrangement links TRBV5-1 to TRBJ1-2; possibly TRBD1 for D (6 bases). The CDR3 is 14 amino acids. CDR1 SGHRS and CDR2 YFSETQ come from the germline V gene. The V end was cut by 4 bases, the J end by 4 bases, with 14 bases between. Written as DNA, the CDR3 is TGCGCCAGCAGCACTGGCGGACAGCTCTATGGCTACACCTTC. Translation gives CASSTGGQLYGYTF.

A few counts support this clonotype. The chain joins TRBV11-2 to TRBJ2-1; D is perhaps TRBD1 or TRBD2 (5 bases each). In germline, CDR1 is SGHAT, CDR2 FQNNGV. Trimming removed 4 bases from V and 6 bases from J, with 16 bases in between. This CDR3 spans 15 amino acids. The chain's CDR3 is CASSSGPTVGNEQFF. CDR3 bases: TGTGCCAGCAGCTCGGGACCCACGGTGGGCAATGAGCAGTTCTTC.

This clonotype was seen at least ten times. The chain links TRBV21-1 to TRBJ2-2; the D call TRBD1 from the table was never checked on the DNA. TRBV21-1 is assigned pseudogene status. CDR3 size: 11 residues. The CDR3 loop reads CASWRAGELFF. The CDR3, as DNA: TGTGCCAGCTGGCGGGCGGGGGAGCTGTTTTTT.

This clonotype was detected many times. The rearrangement links TRBV5-1 to TRBJ2-3; D perhaps matches TRBD2 (7 bases). Germline CDR1 is SGHRS and CDR2 is YFSETQ. This CDR3 has 14 residues. V lost 10 bases and J lost 5, with 20 bases in between. CDR3 bases: TGCGCCGGGGCCTCGGGGGGCGTAGGAGATACGCAGTATTTT. Its protein is CAGASGGVGDTQYF.

This chain joins TRBV5-4 and TRBJ2-5; 11 bases match TRBD1. There are 15 residues in the CDR3. J lost 6 bases, V lost 3 bases, and 7 bases had no gene match. Germline V gives CDR1 SGHNT, CDR2 YYREEE (reference sequence). CDR3: CASSSGQGVGQTQYF. The CDR3 bases are TGTGCCAGCAGCTCGGGACAGGGGGTCGGGCAGACCCAGTACTTC.

In the case of this clonotype: At one end, the junction sequence differs from germline, possibly due to a read error. The chain links TRBV6-6 to TRBJ2-7; D possibly corresponds to TRBD2 (5 bases). Germline loops: CDR1 MNHNY, CDR2 SVGAGI (reference sequence). The CDR3 spans 14 residues. CDR3 DNA: TGTGCCAACAGTTACGCGGGCTACCGTTACGAGCAGCACTTC. Protein: CANSYAGYRYEQHF.

This clonotype was picked up many times. This chain connects TRBV5-1 to TRBJ2-1; 8 bases match TRBD1. The J segment lost 1 base and the V segment lost 4 bases, leaving 7 bases of the junction unmatched. This CDR3 has 16 residues. Germline V CDR1 and CDR2: SGHRS, YFSETQ. CDR3 sequence reads: CASSQGQGQSYNEQFF. Here the CDR3 DNA reads TGCGCCAGCAGCCAAGGACAGGGCCAGTCCTACAATGAGCAGTTCTTC.

This clonotype was found many times. The chain carries TRBV5-1 and TRBJ2-7; possibly TRBD1 or TRBD2 for D (6 bases each). V lost 4 bases to trimming and J lost 2 bases, with 16 bases between them. This CDR3 contains 15 residues. Germline V gene data show CDR1 as SGHRS and CDR2 as YFSETQ. The CDR3 loop is CASSTGGTTTYEQYF. The CDR3, as DNA: TGCGCCAGCAGCACCGGCGGGACAACCACCTACGAGCAGTACTTC.

This clonotype was seen many times. J is TRBJ1-6 and V is TRBV20-1; D might be TRBD1 (5 bases). The V gene's germline CDR1 is DFQATT and CDR2 SNEGSKA (reference sequence). V was shortened by 1 base and J by 9 bases, with 16 bases between the two germline ends. This CDR3 spans 15 amino acids. The DNA of the CDR3 is TGCAGTGCTAGAGGTGGGACCATTGGGGTTTCACCCCTCCACTTT. Translated, it gives CSARGGTIGVSPLHF.

Comments on this clonotype: This may be a read error: a much more frequent sequence differs by one nucleotide. The gene calls are TRBV14 and TRBJ2-7; 9 nucleotides match TRBD1. The V gene's germline CDR1 is SGHDN and CDR2 FVKESK. The CDR3 runs 17 residues. The DNA of the CDR3 is TGTGTCAGCAGCCACGACCGGGACAGGGCCCCCTCCTACGAGCAGTACTTC. Its translation: CVSSHDRDRAPSYEQYF. The whole variable domain, remainder taken from reference TRBV14 and TRBJ2-7, is EAGVTQFPSHSVIEKGQTVTLRCDPISGHDNLYWYRRVMGKEIKFLLHFVKESKQDESGMPNNRFLAERTGGTYSTLKVQPAELEDSGVYFCVSSHDRDRAPSYEQYFGPGTRLTVT.

This clonotype was found many times. CDR3 region: CASSFIKSSRVVEQYF. CDR3 DNA: TGTGCCAGCAGTTTTATCAAGAGCTCCAGGGTGGTCGAGCAGTACTTC. The chain combines TRBV27 with TRBJ2-7; weak D call: TRBD1 (5 bases). The V and J ends lost 3 bases and 6 bases respectively, with 21 bases between them. CDR1 MNHEY and CDR2 SMNVEV come from the germline V gene (reference sequence). The CDR3 contains 16 residues.

This clonotype was counted at least ten times. This rearrangement joins TRBV5-6 to TRBJ2-3; 11 bases fit TRBD2. Germline V gene sequence: CDR1 SGHDT, CDR2 YYEEEE. The V and J ends lost 0 bases and 5 bases, in that order; junction bases with no gene match: 2. This CDR3 region has 15 residues. CDR3 in amino acids: CASSLGGLAVDTQYF. The CDR3 nucleotides read TGTGCCAGCAGCTTGGGGGGACTAGCGGTAGATACGCAGTATTTT.

The sample holds a few counts of this clonotype. At one end the junction does not follow the germline gene, possibly because of a read error. J is TRBJ2-7 and V is TRBV6-1; D might be TRBD2 (5 bases). Germline V gene data show CDR1 as MNHNS and CDR2 as SASEGT. This CDR3 is built from 13 residues. The CDR3 nucleotides are TGTGCCAGCTTACTAGAGTTCTCCAACGAGCAGTACTTC. This encodes CASLLEFSNEQYF.

In its sample, this clonotype was seen many times. The genes are TRBV5-1 and TRBJ2-2, with 9 bases lining up with TRBD1. The CDR3 is made up of 15 amino acids. The V gene's germline CDR1 is SGHRS and CDR2 YFSETQ. J lost 2 bases, V lost 6 bases, and 5 bases had no gene match. This chain's CDR3 is CASIRDRANTGELFF. The DNA of the CDR3 is TGCGCCAGCATCCGGGACAGGGCCAACACCGGGGAGCTGTTTTTT.

In this sample, this clonotype turned up many times. The chain carries TRBV7-3 and TRBJ1-5; no definite D call. V was clipped by 8 bases and J by 4 bases, with 6 bases between them. The CDR3 loop spans 11 amino acids. Germline CDR1 reads SGHTA; CDR2 reads FQGTGA. The CDR3 coding sequence is TGTGCCAGCGGCCTGAATCAGCCCCAGCATTTT. Protein sequence: CASGLNQPQHF.

This clonotype was picked up many times. This chain connects TRBV7-3 to TRBJ2-3; 10 nucleotides line up with TRBD2. V lost 1 base to trimming and J lost 4 bases; unmatched junction nucleotides: 5. Germline CDR1 SGHTA, CDR2 FQGTGA. This CDR3 comprises 16 residues. The CDR3 region is CASSLNPSGGADTQYF. CDR3 nucleotide sequence: TGTGCCAGCAGCTTAAACCCTAGCGGGGGTGCAGATACGCAGTATTTT. Full variable domain (rest looked up from reference TRBV7-3 and TRBJ2-3): GAGVSQTPSNKVTEKGKYVELRCDPISGHTALYWYRQSLGQGPEFLIYFQGTGAADDSGLPNDRFFAVRPEGSVSTLKIQRTERGDSAVYLCASSLNPSGGADTQYFGPGTRLTVL.

The J gene is TRBJ2-2, the V gene TRBV21-1; TRBD1, as called in the table, went unchecked against the DNA. TRBV21-1 is deemed a pseudogene. The CDR3 sequence is 16 residues long. Here the CDR3 reads CASSKADRGHTGELFF. The CDR3 DNA sequence: TGTGCCAGCAGCAAAGCGGACAGGGGACACACCGGGGAGCTGTTTTTT.

This clonotype was seen at least ten times. The chain combines TRBV7-2 with TRBJ1-4; no firm D call. CDR3 size: 14 residues. V lost 5 bases to trimming and J lost 8 bases, with 15 bases between them. Germline values: CDR1 SGHTA, CDR2 FQGNSA. For the CDR3, the DNA is TGTGCCAGCAGCCGGGCCGGCGGTAGAGAAAAACTGTTTTTT. Its protein is CASSRAGGREKLFF.

This clonotype was observed at least ten times. The V call is TRBV7-2, the J call TRBJ1-2, with unresolved D. Trimming left V 5 bases short and J 8 bases short, with 18 bases between. Germline V gene lookup returns CDR1 SGHTA and CDR2 FQGNSA. The CDR3 covers 14 residues. For the CDR3, the DNA is TGTGCCAGCAGCGCCACAGAGATGCTATGGGGCTACACCTTC. Encoded protein: CASSATEMLWGYTF.

The V and J genes are TRBV15 and TRBJ1-3, with no clear D. The CDR3 is 14 amino acids. V was pared by 5 bases and J by 2 bases, with 10 bases between. Germline values: CDR1 LNHNV, CDR2 YYDKDF (reference sequence). The CDR3 loop is CATSRARPGNTIYF. CDR3 nucleotides: TGTGCCACCAGCCGAGCTCGGCCTGGAAACACCATATATTTT. Full variable domain (missing parts from reference TRBV15 and TRBJ1-3): DAMVIQNPRYQVTQFGKPVTLSCSQTLNHNVMYWYQQKSSQAPKLLFHYYDKDFNNEADTPDNFQSRRPNTSFCFLDIRSPGLGDTAMYLCATSRARPGNTIYFGEGSWLTVV.

This clonotype has ten or more counts. The rearrangement joins TRBV7-9 to TRBJ2-7; D unclear. The V gene's germline CDR1 is SEHNR and CDR2 FQNEAQ (reference sequence). The ends were cut back, 1 base at V and 2 bases at J, with 12 bases in the middle. The CDR3 spans 15 residues. The CDR3 loop is CASSLEGPGPYEQYF. CDR3 coding DNA: TGTGCCAGCAGCTTAGAAGGCCCCGGCCCCTACGAGCAGTACTTC.